The entry below gives a single T cell receptor (beta chain) sequence along with its context. The data derive from a study of shared clonotypes between healthy human individuals. Study-wide context: Three CD4 naive, three CD4 memory, two CD8 naive and one CD8 memory plate were used per donor.

V lost 1 base and J 3 bases, leaving 5 bases between the germline ends. The germline CDR1 and CDR2 sequences are SGHNT and YYREEE (reference sequence). This CDR3 has 12 amino acids. CD45RO-negative, CCR7-selected cells formed the naive CD8 fraction, which excluded terminally differentiated effector memory CD45RA+ cells. The protocol was immunoSEQ multiplex PCR, while the TCRdb copy is restricted to in-frame clones and leaves out a portion. The sample records roughly 2.1 million clones, about 92% being singletons. The chain employs TRBV5-4 and TRBJ2-7; no clear D. Material for sequencing was naive CD8+ T cells from PBMCs. This receptor was obtained from a man between 18 and 29 years old in good health. Some clones in this sample may be carry-over from other donors' samples. CDR3 bases: TGTGCCAGCAGCTTGTTCAGCTACGAGCAGTACTTC. Protein sequence: CASSLFSYEQYF.